A selection of T cell receptor beta chains follows, all from one sample in a study of regulatory T cells in long-lasting Graves disease. TCRdb fed the multiplex PCR reads into MiXCR, producing one record per CDR3 protein. The sample shows hundreds of thousands of distinct CDR3 sequences, about 14% of them seen only once. Source: peripheral blood mononuclear cells (PBMCs), taken at new diagnosis, from a patient treated with antithyroid drugs. Receptor source: a female donor with Graves disease. Both conserved end residues are trimmed from each CDR3. Where a row states a size, it is once, few, many or the class of an expanded clone; other rows omit it.

>TRBV5-4|TRBJ2-3|NA
ASSPNGPSADTQY
>TRBV4-3|TRBJ1-5|few
ASSQGQGIGQPQH
>TRBV20-1|TRBJ1-1|many
SARTENTEAF
>TRBV30|TRBJ2-7|NA
AWSTGLPYEQY
>TRBV12-3/TRBV12-4|TRBJ2-5|NA
ASTRTSGTQETQY
>TRBV4-2|TRBJ1-2|NA
ASSQVRDRAQIYGYT
>TRBV28|TRBJ1-5|many
ASRGTADQPQH
>TRBV12-3/TRBV12-4|TRBJ2-6|NA
ASTPLGDSGANVLT
>TRBV2|TRBJ2-2|NA
ASTKTTGNTGELF
>TRBV3-1|TRBJ2-1|many
ASSPQRGRRLEQF
>TRBV6-1|TRBJ1-5|few
ASRRAGNQPQH
>TRBV6-1|TRBJ2-7|few
ASSARGLSYEQY
>TRBV18|TRBJ1-2|NA
ASSPGRAGTYGYT
>TRBV2|TRBJ1-2|few
ASRQSYGYT
>TRBV4-1|TRBJ1-2|many
ASSPDRAQNYGYT
>TRBV7-9|TRBJ2-1|NA
ASSSSNPGSPNYNEQF
>TRBV20-1|TRBJ1-5|many
SAIGGSNQPQH
>TRBV7-9|TRBJ1-2|few
ASSLGGREVYGYT
>TRBV5-1|TRBJ2-1|many
ASSLIGLGVYNEQF
>TRBV6-1|TRBJ2-7|many
ASTLGGLAGDVTSYEQY
>TRBV10-3|TRBJ1-4|many
PISELWVGTENEKLF
>TRBV12-3/TRBV12-4|TRBJ1-2|many
ASSETLYGYT
>TRBV20-1|TRBJ2-5|many
SASTGEETQY
>TRBV12-3/TRBV12-4|TRBJ1-1|many
ASSLDSGTAF
>TRBV3-1|TRBJ2-3|many
ASSQVPSASTDTQY
>TRBV19|TRBJ1-5|NA
ASSLPTGGQPQH
>TRBV6-2/TRBV6-3|TRBJ2-7|many
ASGWRGRVYEQY
>TRBV5-1|TRBJ1-5|NA
ASSLGGLGNHPQH